This T cell receptor beta chain stems from a study of regulatory T cells in long-lasting Graves disease. Points on this clonotype: Its target is not known.

Stated time point: persistent/refractory GD, antithyroid drugs over 5 years with positive TRAb. Researchers made the TCR library from RNA that was extracted from PBMCs. The diagnosis of Graves' disease used American Thyroid Association guidelines. The patients were enrolled through endocrinology in Xi'an, China. Study outcomes and limitations: Favored usage of TRBV28, TRBJ1-2 and TRBJ2-5 was recorded in persistent disease.

Combining iRepertoire HTBI primers with Arm-PCR of CDR3 regions, the authors built TCR beta libraries. In the study's own analysis: From all samples, identification returned approximately 15 TRBJ and about 63 TRBV segments. TCRdb recomputed calls from the multiplex PCR reads with MiXCR, one row per CDR3 protein. These V and J calls originate from TCRdb's pipeline instead of the authors' own analysis. Among over 300,000 distinct CDR3 sequences listed, about 20% were seen once. The CDR3 has 15 residues. Germline CDR1 MDHEN, CDR2 SYDVKM. The V gene end was trimmed by 4 bases and the J gene end by 5 bases; junction bases not matched to a gene: 4.

The sample consisted of peripheral blood mononuclear cells (PBMCs), taken when the disease was refractory, from a patient treated with antithyroid drugs. The TCR comes from a female donor with Graves disease. The chain recombines TRBV28 with TRBJ2-2; 10 bases are shared with TRBD1. The CDR3 region has the DNA TGTGCCAGCAGTTGGGCGGACAGGGGGACCGGGGAGCTGTTTTTT. This gives the protein CASSWADRGTGELFF.